The entry below describes one TCR beta chain. What it recognizes is unknown. These data originate in a study of blood T cells in healthy people across ages. A minimum of 6.5 million PBMCs was isolated per sample. A J-beta primer mix and a sample-barcoded 5' primer were used in a second PCR of about 7 to 12 cycles. Each CDR3 protein gets one entry after TCRdb re-called the 5' RACE reads with MiXCR. This table holds over a million distinct CDR3 sequences, 45% found once. General study results and limits: Age advanced and TCR beta diversity per million T cells fell, roughly linearly. A strong correlation between TCR beta diversity and naive T cell percentage was seen. Diversity was estimated from one million T cells, and these estimates were considered underestimates.

Germline V gene data show CDR1 as SGHAT and CDR2 as FQNNGV. This CDR3 has 15 residues. Sequences were obtained from blood. This clonotype originated in a woman aged 60 to 75 in good health. V and J are TRBV11-2 and TRBJ2-5, with D perhaps given as TRBD1 or TRBD2 (5 bases each). The J call may not be correct, given that the DNA end is closer to TRBJ2-7. The CDR3 nucleotides read TGTGCCAGCAAGAGCCCGGGGACGGGAAAATACGAGCAGTACTTC. It translates to CASKSPGTGKYEQYF.